These 2 T cell receptor beta chains share one sample of origin, sequenced in a study of blood T cell repertoires in COVID-19. The protocol was immunoSEQ multiplex PCR, while the TCRdb copy is restricted to in-frame clones and leaves out a portion. The sample has 150,000 to 200,000 clones; around 89% are singletons. Sequencing was performed on peripheral blood. All receptors come from a woman in her thirties with acute or convalescent COVID-19.

The chain recombines TRBV7-2 with TRBJ2-5; 12 positions agree with TRBD2. Trimming took 1 base from V and 5 from J; bases not matched to a gene: 5. The CDR3 covers 16 residues. Germline lookup yields CDR1 SGHTA and CDR2 FQGNSA. The CDR3 DNA sequence: TGTGCCAGCAGCTTAGGTCATCTAGCGGGAGGGGAGACCCAGTACTTC. Translation gives CASSLGHLAGGETQYF.

V usage is TRBV2 and J usage is TRBJ2-7, with D tentatively TRBD2 (5 bases). Looked up from germline, CDR1 is SNHLY and CDR2 is FYNNEI. This CDR3 is built from 13 residues. Trimming removed 6 bases at V and 3 bases at J, with 12 bases between. CDR3 region: CASSEGPHYEQYF. The CDR3 DNA follows: TGTGCCAGCAGCGAGGGCCCCCACTACGAGCAGTACTTC. Full variable domain (remainder filled in from reference TRBV2 and TRBJ2-7): EPEVTQTPSHQVTQMGQEVILRCVPISNHLYFYWYRQILGQKVEFLVSFYNNEISEKSEIFDDQFSVERPDGSNFTLKIRSTKLEDSAMYFCASSEGPHYEQYFGPGTRLTVT.